These T cell receptor beta chains were read from a single sample in a study of cytomegalovirus exposure and HLA in healthy donors. TCRdb keeps only in-frame clones here, not all; method: immunoSEQ multiplex PCR. The sample records 200,000 or so clones, approximately 85% being singletons. The sample comprised PBMCs. The receptor set was obtained from a woman aged 40-49 years in good health and CMV-seronegative. The CDR3 runs from the conserved cysteine through the conserved F or W. D genes are given only for firm matches. The listing skips clone size in some rows; elsewhere it reads once, few, many or a size class.

TRBV10-1	NA	TRBJ1-1	NA	CASSDQGPIGTNTEAFF	TGCGCCAGCAGTGACCAGGGGCCGATCGGGACGAACACTGAAGCTTTCTTT
TRBV19	TRBD2	TRBJ2-7	NA	CASSPGRWEGSHEQYF	TGTGCCAGTAGTCCCGGCCGATGGGAGGGCAGCCACGAGCAGTACTTC
TRBV5-4	TRBD2	TRBJ2-5	NA	CASSLGGGSFETQYF	TGTGCCAGCAGCTTGGGGGGCGGGAGCTTTGAGACCCAGTACTTC
TRBV9	TRBD2	TRBJ2-1	few	CASSGGLAGGYNEQFF	TGTGCCAGCAGCGGCGGACTAGCGGGAGGCTACAATGAGCAGTTCTTC
TRBV19	NA	TRBJ2-4	few	CASQEDRAKNIQYF	TGTGCCAGTCAGGAGGACAGAGCCAAAAACATTCAGTACTTC
TRBV11-2	NA	TRBJ2-5	NA	CASSLGTNRETQYF	TGTGCCAGCAGCTTAGGGACGAACAGGGAGACCCAGTACTTC
TRBV27	TRBD1	TRBJ1-1	NA	CASSQGQGLMNTEAFF	TGTGCCAGCAGTCAGGGACAGGGGCTCATGAACACTGAAGCTTTCTTT
TRBV27	NA	TRBJ1-5	few	CASSSISGGPLPQHF	TGTGCCAGCAGTTCCATCAGCGGGGGACCACTGCCCCAGCATTTT
TRBV19	TRBD1	TRBJ2-7	NA	CASSIIGGREQYF	TGTGCCAGTAGTATCATAGGGGGCAGGGAGCAGTACTTC
TRBV7-9	TRBD2	TRBJ2-7	NA	CASSLAAGAQYEQYF	TGTGCCAGCAGCTTAGCAGCGGGAGCGCAATACGAGCAGTACTTC
TRBV27	TRBD1	TRBJ1-5	NA	CASSKTGLQPQHF	TGTGCCAGCAGTAAGACAGGGTTACAGCCCCAGCATTTT
TRBV7-9	TRBD1	TRBJ2-1	NA	CAGTTGADNEQFF	TGTGCCGGCACGACAGGGGCAGACAATGAGCAGTTCTTC
TRBV30	TRBD1	TRBJ2-2	NA	CALDRGNTGELFF	TGTGCCTTGGACAGGGGGAACACCGGGGAGCTGTTTTTT
TRBV6-5	TRBD1	TRBJ1-2	NA	CASSYGTGGGYGYTF	TGTGCCAGCAGTTACGGTACAGGGGGCGGGTATGGCTACACCTTC
TRBV29-1	TRBD2	TRBJ2-3	NA	CSVGGVWRGSTDTQYF	TGCAGCGTGGGAGGGGTATGGCGGGGTAGCACAGATACGCAGTATTTT
TRBV7-2	NA	TRBJ2-3	NA	CASSLEERAPQYF	TGTGCCAGCAGCTTAGAGGAGAGGGCACCGCAGTATTTT
TRBV9	TRBD1	TRBJ2-7	NA	CASSVGTGAYEQYF	TGTGCCAGCAGCGTCGGGACAGGGGCCTACGAGCAGTACTTC
TRBV23-1	TRBD1	TRBJ2-7	NA	CASSQSAGQGRSTYEQYF	TGCGCCAGCAGTCAATCCGCGGGACAGGGACGCTCCACCTACGAGCAGTACTTC
TRBV6-5	NA	TRBJ2-7	few	CASRKEAGVNYEQYF	TGTGCCAGCAGAAAGGAGGCCGGTGTAAACTACGAGCAGTACTTC
TRBV6-1	TRBD2	TRBJ2-5	NA	CATEASGYQETQYF	TGTGCCACTGAAGCTAGCGGGTACCAAGAGACCCAGTACTTC
TRBV29-1	NA	TRBJ2-7	NA	CSGGDSYEQYF	TGCAGCGGCGGCGACTCCTACGAGCAGTACTTC
TRBV30	TRBD2	TRBJ2-3	once	CAWGLAGGPSRADTQYF	TGTGCCTGGGGACTAGCGGGAGGGCCCTCAAGGGCAGATACGCAGTATTTT
TRBV10-2	NA	TRBJ1-5	NA	CASSEQGEQPQHF	TGCGCCAGCAGTGAACAGGGTGAACAGCCCCAGCATTTT
TRBV28	NA	TRBJ2-6	NA	CASSGGSTGANVLTF	TGTGCCAGCAGTGGGGGGAGCACTGGGGCCAACGTCCTGACTTTC
TRBV11-1	NA	TRBJ2-1	NA	CASSPGAGNSYNEQFF	TGTGCCAGCAGCCCCGGAGCGGGCAACTCCTACAATGAGCAGTTCTTC
TRBV6-6	NA	TRBJ1-1	once	CASRQTENTEAFF	TGTGCCAGCAGACAGACAGAGAACACTGAAGCTTTCTTT
TRBV7-6	NA	TRBJ2-2	NA	CASSLAARAGELFF	TGTGCCAGCAGCTTAGCTGCCCGCGCCGGGGAGCTGTTTTTT
TRBV18	TRBD2	TRBJ2-7	NA	CASSPGLASYEQYF	TGTGCCAGCTCACCCGGACTAGCTTCCTACGAGCAGTACTTC
TRBV11-2	NA	TRBJ2-3	NA	CASSLAGFGADTQYF	TGTGCCAGCAGCTTAGCGGGGTTTGGGGCAGATACGCAGTATTTT
TRBV7-9	NA	TRBJ2-6	NA	CASSTVIRESSGANVLTF	TGTGCCAGCAGCACGGTTATTCGGGAGAGCTCTGGGGCCAACGTCCTGACTTTC
TRBV7-2	TRBD2	TRBJ2-7	NA	CASSREPGLAGHEQYF	TGTGCCAGCAGCCGGGAACCGGGACTAGCGGGCCACGAGCAGTACTTC
TRBV29-1	TRBD1	TRBJ1-2	NA	CSVLGQGNRNYGYTF	TGCAGCGTTCTGGGACAGGGGAACCGAAACTATGGCTACACCTTC
TRBV9	TRBD2	TRBJ2-1	once	CASSVSLTSGSTDEQFF	TGTGCCAGCAGCGTATCCCTCACTAGCGGGAGTACCGATGAGCAGTTCTTC
TRBV6-9	NA	TRBJ2-1	NA	CASSYGESYNEQFF	TGTGCCAGCAGTTACGGGGAGTCGTACAATGAGCAGTTCTTC
TRBV6-5	NA	TRBJ1-1	NA	CASSYARGNTEAFF	TGTGCCAGCAGTTACGCTCGGGGGAACACTGAAGCTTTCTTT
TRBV6-5	NA	TRBJ2-1	few	CASLSTYNEQFF	TGTGCCAGCCTTAGCACCTACAATGAGCAGTTCTTC
TRBV19	NA	TRBJ2-4	once	CASSNGRGIAKNIQYF	TGTGCCAGTTCTAATGGCAGGGGAATAGCCAAAAACATTCAGTACTTC
TRBV5-5	TRBD2	TRBJ2-7	NA	CASSLGPSGTREQYF	TGTGCCAGCAGCTTGGGGCCTAGCGGGACGAGGGAGCAGTACTTC
TRBV30	NA	TRBJ1-1	once	CAWSPPRQAPKAFF	TGTGCCTGGAGTCCCCCCCGACAGGCCCCAAAAGCTTTCTTT
TRBV19	TRBD1	TRBJ2-2	NA	CASRDREHRELFF	TGTGCCAGTAGGGACAGGGAACACCGGGAGCTGTTTTTT
TRBV11-2	TRBD1	TRBJ1-1	NA	CASSATGVNTEAFF	TGTGCCAGCAGCGCGACAGGGGTAAACACTGAAGCTTTCTTT
TRBV5-4	TRBD2	TRBJ2-7	NA	CASRQKGLAGVNEQYF	TGTGCCAGCAGGCAAAAGGGACTAGCGGGAGTTAACGAGCAGTACTTC
TRBV7-2	TRBD2	TRBJ2-7	NA	CASSLTLAGGFYEQYF	TGTGCCAGCAGCTTAACTCTAGCGGGAGGTTTCTACGAGCAGTACTTC
TRBV9	NA	TRBJ2-3	NA	CASSVGVVDRTDTQYF	TGTGCCAGCAGCGTAGGGGTCGTGGACAGAACAGATACGCAGTATTTT
TRBV29-1	NA	TRBJ1-2	NA	CSYGEVDNSNYGYTF	TGCAGCTATGGGGAGGTAGACAACTCTAACTATGGCTACACCTTC
TRBV28	TRBD1	TRBJ2-1	NA	CASSFLGTGASEQFF	TGTGCCAGCAGTTTCCTCGGGACAGGGGCCTCTGAGCAGTTCTTC
TRBV27	NA	TRBJ2-3	NA	CASSLLAADTQYF	TGTGCCAGCAGTTTACTAGCAGCAGATACGCAGTATTTT
TRBV11-2	TRBD1	TRBJ2-7	NA	CASSRTGTAIGYF	TGTGCCAGCAGCCGCACTGGGACAGCAATTGGGTACTTC
TRBV7-9	TRBD1	TRBJ2-5	NA	CASSSGQYQETQYF	TGTGCCAGCAGCTCGGGACAGTATCAAGAGACCCAGTACTTC
TRBV29-1	NA	TRBJ1-4	NA	CSVADQEKLFF	TGCAGCGTTGCAGATCAGGAAAAACTGTTTTTT
TRBV2	NA	TRBJ2-1	NA	CASSARRTPYNEQFF	TGTGCCAGCAGTGCCAGACGGACACCGTACAATGAGCAGTTCTTC
TRBV5-1	TRBD2	TRBJ2-1	NA	CASSLVQVTSGSNEQFF	TGCGCCAGCAGCTTGGTCCAGGTTACTAGCGGGAGCAATGAGCAGTTCTTC